There are many counts of the clone carrying this T cell receptor (beta chain). What it binds is unknown. It was RNA transcripts that yielded the amplified TCR beta CDR3 regions. A first-round RT-PCR of the TCR CDR3 used the HTBI primer set. TCRdb recomputed calls from the multiplex PCR reads with MiXCR, one row per CDR3 protein. Among fewer than 350,000 distinct CDR3 sequences listed, about 14% were seen once. This CDR3 is built from 15 residues. V was shortened by 0 bases and J by 2 bases, with 10 bases between the two germline ends. Germline CDR1 is SGHRS and CDR2 is YFSETQ. This record comes from a study of T cells in Graves' hyperthyroidism and ophthalmopathy. Points from the study as a whole: Blood also showed most of the thyroid clonotypes that were expanded above 0.001. The model identified upcoming ophthalmopathy a median approximately 6.4 months ahead of onset. Stable hyperthyroidism and ophthalmopathy were separated using 13 V-J signatures.

Using around 10 ml of fresh peripheral blood, PBMCs were prepared. This sequence joins TRBV5-1 and TRBJ2-3; D call uncertain. The receptor was isolated from a woman between 25 and 40 years old with Graves' hyperthyroidism that later progressed to Graves' ophthalmopathy. Source material: blood. CDR3 region: CASSLVSLDTDTQYF. As DNA, the CDR3 is TGCGCCAGCAGCTTGGTCTCATTAGACACAGATACGCAGTATTTT.